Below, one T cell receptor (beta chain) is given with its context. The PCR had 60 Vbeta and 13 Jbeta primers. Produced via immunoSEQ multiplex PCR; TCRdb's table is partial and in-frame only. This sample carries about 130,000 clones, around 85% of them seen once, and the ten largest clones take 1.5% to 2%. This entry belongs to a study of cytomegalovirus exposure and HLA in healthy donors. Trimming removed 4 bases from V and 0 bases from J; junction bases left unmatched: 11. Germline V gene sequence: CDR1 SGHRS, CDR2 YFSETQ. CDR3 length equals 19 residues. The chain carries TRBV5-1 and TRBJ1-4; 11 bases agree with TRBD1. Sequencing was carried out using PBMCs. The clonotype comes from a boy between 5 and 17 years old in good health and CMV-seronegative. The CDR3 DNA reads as TGCGCCAGCAGCCCATACCGGGACAGGGGGTCCGCAACTAATGAAAAACTGTTTTTT. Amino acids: CASSPYRDRGSATNEKLFF.